This section outlines one T cell receptor (beta chain) sequence together with its context. This sample was taken from a study of OX40 agonist ivuxolimab in advanced cancers. Study-level information: Cohort: 80% to 90% men, mean age around 60, aged about 20 to 90. Antecedent anti-PD-1, anti-PD-L1 or anti-CTLA-4 therapy was permissible, with around 41% having received some. There were three patients with partial responses, one having hepatocellular carcinoma and two cutaneous melanoma.

Sequenced by immunoSEQ multiplex PCR; TCRdb stores in-frame clones only, minus some. The profile covers about 36,000 clones, with approximately 80% appearing a single time and around 13% taken by the ten largest. Germline-derived CDR1 and CDR2 are MNHNS and SASEGT. This CDR3 is 14 amino acids long. V lost 8 bases to trimming and J lost 7 bases; unmatched junction nucleotides: 12. The V gene is TRBV6-1, the J gene TRBJ2-7, with TRBD1 matching 9 bases. Sample: CD4+ or CD8+ T cells sorted from blood, taken in a trial of the OX40 agonist ivuxolimab. This clonotype originated in an adult with an advanced solid tumor such as melanoma, head and neck, liver or kidney cancer. The CDR3 DNA is TGTGCCAGCCGCGAAACAGGGGGCCAAAGGGAGCAGTACTTC. Its protein is CASRETGGQREQYF.